The clone carrying this T cell receptor (beta chain) came up a few times. The germline gives CDR1 SNHLY, CDR2 FYNNEI. With 6 bases removed from V and 2 bases from J, the gap between germline ends came to 17 bases. The CDR3 spans 15 residues. To make TCR beta libraries, researchers used iRepertoire HTBI primers and Arm-PCR of CDR3 regions. TCRdb recomputed calls from the multiplex PCR reads with MiXCR, one row per CDR3 protein. The table records roughly 400,000 distinct CDR3 sequences, about 15% of them present only once. These data originate in a study of regulatory T cells in long-lasting Graves disease. The time point: newly diagnosed GD, antithyroid drugs for less than 3 months. With RNA extracted from PBMCs as input, the TCR library was made. Another study also made use of these data, one on T cells in Graves' hyperthyroidism and ophthalmopathy.

The source was peripheral blood mononuclear cells (PBMCs), collected at new diagnosis, from a patient treated with antithyroid drugs. This sequence originates from a woman between 18 and 29 years old with Graves disease. V gene TRBV2 combines with J gene TRBJ2-7; D could derive from TRBD1 or TRBD2 (5 bases each). The CDR3 here is CASSSGTRGTYEQYF. The CDR3 nucleotides are TGTGCCAGCAGCTCCGGGACCCGAGGAACCTACGAGCAGTACTTC. Drawing the rest from reference TRBV2 and TRBJ2-7, the complete variable domain is EPEVTQTPSHQVTQMGQEVILRCVPISNHLYFYWYRQILGQKVEFLVSFYNNEISEKSEIFDDQFSVERPDGSNFTLKIRSTKLEDSAMYFCASSSGTRGTYEQYFGPGTRLTVT.